This T cell receptor (beta chain) was profiled in a study of cytomegalovirus exposure and HLA in healthy donors. Vbeta (60) and Jbeta (13) primers were used in the PCR. Only in-frame clones appear in the TCRdb table, and some are missing; sequencing was by immunoSEQ multiplex PCR. This sample has about 98,000 clones, with 75% to 85% found just once. Germline CDR1 is SGHRS and CDR2 is YFSETQ. The CDR3 totals 16 residues. V lost 4 bases and J lost 7; bases outside the gene matches: 13. In regard to this clone: The antigen remains undetermined.

The study, taken as a whole, reports: Apparent HLA restriction characterized most CMV-associated TCR beta chains in a later analysis.

The J gene is TRBJ2-1, the V gene TRBV5-1; TRBD1 agrees at 8 bases. The receptor's source is a man between 18 and 29 years old in good health and CMV-seropositive. The sequenced sample consisted of PBMCs. CDR3 sequence reads: CASSNGQGHLGNEQFF. The CDR3 coding sequence is TGCGCCAGCAGCAACGGACAGGGCCATCTCGGGAATGAGCAGTTCTTC.